This T cell receptor beta chain was sequenced for a study of patients and donors after allogeneic stem cell transplantation. TCRdb ran MiXCR on the RT-PCR reads and lists one entry per CDR3 protein. The sample carries approximately 150,000 distinct CDR3 sequences, about a third recorded once. Per the germline V gene, CDR1 is MDHEN and CDR2 is SYDVKM. This CDR3 has 12 amino acids. The V gene lost 0 bases and the J gene lost 3 bases, with 3 bases spanning the gap. This chain connects TRBV28 to TRBJ2-7; D gene uncertain. The sequence was obtained from a human donor who was either an allogeneic HSCT recipient or a stem cell or donor lymphocyte infusion donor (not recorded which). It is not recorded whose cells these are; they may come from a transplant donor. Source material: blood, either unsorted or a sorted T cell fraction (not recorded which). The CDR3 nucleotides are TGTGCCAGCAGTTTATGGAGCTACGAGCAGTACTTC. This gives the protein CASSLWSYEQYF.